This record looks at one TCR beta chain sequence and its context. Its cognate antigen is unknown. This entry is derived from a study of T cell responses to AZD1222 COVID-19 vaccine. Findings and caveats of the study: The study found Spike-specific TCR breadth and depth rose after two AZD1222 doses.

Germline V CDR1 and CDR2: SGDLS, YYNGEE. CDR3 length: 14 residues. V was clipped by 4 bases and J by 6 bases, with 16 bases between them. Data came from immunoSEQ multiplex PCR; TCRdb stores just in-frame clones and leaves some out. The data contain around 130,000 clones, approximately 83% of them singletons. The sequence derives from an adult in good health. The source was peripheral blood, collected on day 0 of AZD1222 vaccination. The chain couples TRBV9 to TRBJ1-2; tentatively, D is TRBD1 (6 bases). Here the CDR3 reads CASSPRRGTHGYTF. CDR3 DNA sequence: TGTGCCAGCAGCCCTCGTAGGGGGACGCATGGCTACACCTTC.